What follows is one TCR beta chain and its context. Trimming removed 5 bases from V and 0 bases from J; junction bases left unmatched: 7. The CDR3 totals 16 residues. Per the germline V gene, CDR1 is SGDLS and CDR2 is YYNGEE. This sample was taken from a study of blood T cell repertoires in COVID-19. Original handling: It was from reference gene primer amplification that nucleated cell counts were estimated. Only in-frame clones appear in the TCRdb table, and some are missing; sequencing was by immunoSEQ multiplex PCR. That table is the source of V, J and clone size, and D and trimming were worked out from the DNA. The sample lists roughly 250,000 clones; approximately 79% were seen once.

Sequenced sample: peripheral blood. The genes are TRBV9 and TRBJ1-1; 10 bases are shared with TRBD1. The TCR sequence derives from a woman in her thirties or forties with active or convalescent COVID-19. The CDR3 protein is CASSEGQGKVNTEAFF. As DNA, the CDR3 is TGTGCCAGCAGTGAGGGACAGGGGAAGGTGAACACTGAAGCTTTCTTT.